These T cell receptor beta chains were read from a single sample in a study of blood T cells in healthy people across ages. One entry per CDR3 protein, called by TCRdb with MiXCR from the 5' RACE reads. The profile shows approximately 680,000 distinct CDR3 sequences, around 32% of them singletons. Sequenced sample: blood. The receptor source for this set is a woman aged 80 or older in good health. CDR3s include the opening cysteine and the closing phenylalanine or tryptophan. The D gene is left open where the match is weak. Clone size appears in some rows only: once, few, many, or a class for an expanded clone.

TGCGCCAGCAGCCAAGAAATGGGGTACGCTGAAGCTTTCTTT,CASSQEMGYAEAFF,NA,NA,TRBJ1-1,TRBV4-1,14
TGCAGCGGCCGGTCGGGCTATGGCTACACCTTC,CSGRSGYGYTF,NA,NA,TRBJ1-2,TRBV29-1,11
TGTGCCAGCAGCCAAGGACAGGCCAATAATGAGCAGTTCTTC,CASSQGQANNEQFF,many,NA,TRBJ2-1,TRBV3-1,14
TGCAGTGCTAGAGATCCCTTTTCGGGACTAGGGGCCTACAATGAGCAGTTCTTC,CSARDPFSGLGAYNEQFF,many,TRBD2,TRBJ2-1,TRBV20-1,18
TGTGCCTGGAGTCCCAGGAGTACCTCCTACGAGCAGTACTTC,CAWSPRSTSYEQYF,many,NA,TRBJ2-7,TRBV30,14
TGTGCCAGCCGGACGGGGTTAGGGGGAGATACGCAGTATTTT,CASRTGLGGDTQYF,NA,NA,TRBJ2-3,TRBV27,14
TGCGCCAGCAGCCAAGATTCAGGGGGAGGAAACTATGGCTACACCTTC,CASSQDSGGGNYGYTF,many,TRBD1,TRBJ1-2,TRBV4-1,16
TGTGCCAGCAGCGCGATAGCGGGGGCCACAGATACGCAGTATTTT,CASSAIAGATDTQYF,many,TRBD2,TRBJ2-3,TRBV9,15
TGTGCCAGCAGCCCAAGGGACCGGGAGACCCAGTACTTC,CASSPRDRETQYF,many,NA,TRBJ2-5,TRBV4-2,13
TGTGCCAGCAGTTACCCCCCTAGCGGGATCTACGAGCAGTACTTC,CASSYPPSGIYEQYF,NA,TRBD2,TRBJ2-7,TRBV28,15
TGTGTCAGCAGCTCGTTGGGGAAGGGCTCCTACAATGAGCAGTTCTTC,CVSSSLGKGSYNEQFF,NA,NA,TRBJ2-1,TRBV5-8,16
TGTGCCAGCAGATTACGAACCGGCGAGACCCAGTACTTC,CASRLRTGETQYF,many,NA,TRBJ2-5,TRBV7-6,13
TGTGCCAGCAGCTTCGCTACCGGGACGGGGCCTGAAAAACTGTTTTTT,CASSFATGTGPEKLFF,NA,NA,TRBJ1-4,TRBV7-2,16
TGTGCCAGCAGCCGCAGGAGACAGCTATACAATGAGCAGTTCTTC,CASSRRRQLYNEQFF,NA,NA,TRBJ2-1,TRBV7-2,15
TGTGCCAGCAGCTTAGATCTGCGGGGGGGCGGAAATACGCAGTATTTT,CASSLDLRGGGNTQYF,many,TRBD2,TRBJ2-3,TRBV7-2,16
TGTGCCAGCAGTCCACAGGGATATCAGCCCCAGCATTTT,CASSPQGYQPQHF,NA,NA,TRBJ1-5,TRBV28,13
TGTGCCAGCAGTTACAGAGGGGCGCATGGCTACACCTTC,CASSYRGAHGYTF,few,NA,TRBJ1-2,TRBV6-2/TRBV6-3,13
TGTGCCAGCAGCTTTGGGCGGGGGGGCTATGGCTACACCTTC,CASSFGRGGYGYTF,few,NA,TRBJ1-2,TRBV7-2,14
TGTGCCAGCACGGCGGTTAACACTGAAGCTTTCTTT,CASTAVNTEAFF,NA,NA,TRBJ1-1,TRBV5-6,12
TGCGCCAGCAGCTTGGCTGGGCAGAGGGGCTACACCTTC,CASSLAGQRGYTF,few,NA,TRBJ1-2,TRBV5-1,13
TGCAGTGCTAGATCCCGGGGAAGGTACGAGCAGTACTTC,CSARSRGRYEQYF,NA,NA,TRBJ2-7,TRBV20-1,13
TGCAGCGTGGCCAATAATGGGGAATCTGGGGCCAACGTCCTGACTTTC,CSVANNGESGANVLTF,once,NA,TRBJ2-6,TRBV29-1,16
TGTGCCAGCAGCTTAGCATACCAGGGGGTCTTGGATGAGCAGTTCTTC,CASSLAYQGVLDEQFF,many,TRBD1,TRBJ2-1,TRBV7-2,16
TGTGCCAGCAGCTCACCGGGACAGGGGGCTTTCTATGGCTACACCTTC,CASSSPGQGAFYGYTF,NA,TRBD1,TRBJ1-2,TRBV7-9,16
TGTGCCAGCTCGGACAGGGAGAACTATGGCTACACCTTC,CASSDRENYGYTF,NA,TRBD1,TRBJ1-2,TRBV18,13
TGTGCCAGCAGCTACAGGGACAATGAGCAGTACTTC,CASSYRDNEQYF,NA,NA,TRBJ2-7,TRBV11-3,12
TGCAGTGCTAGAGGGTCTTGGGAGACCCAGTACTTC,CSARGSWETQYF,NA,NA,TRBJ2-5,TRBV20-1,12
TGTGCCAGCAGTTCCTCGGCCCGCACAGATACGCAGTATTTT,CASSSSARTDTQYF,many,NA,TRBJ2-3,TRBV12-3/TRBV12-4,14
TGCAGTGCCGGAGCGCGGGGGAGAGAGAACACCGGGGAGCTGTTTTTT,CSAGARGRENTGELFF,many,TRBD2,TRBJ2-2,TRBV20-1,16
TGTGCCAGCAGCCTTCCCGACCGGCCACACTATGGCTACACCTTC,CASSLPDRPHYGYTF,many,NA,TRBJ1-2,TRBV7-9,15
TGTGCCAGCAGCTTATCAACTAGCAGGCGAAAGGCCAATGAGCAGTACTTC,CASSLSTSRRKANEQYF,NA,NA,TRBJ2-5,TRBV11-1,17
TGTGCCAGCAGCTTAGCGCCCCACAATGAGCAGTACTTC,CASSLAPHNEQYF,few,NA,TRBJ2-5,TRBV7-2,13
TGTGCCAGCAGCGTAACTCAGGGGGGCGAGCAGTACTTC,CASSVTQGGEQYF,NA,NA,TRBJ2-7,TRBV14,13
TGTGCCACCAGCAGAGATCGAGGGACGGGCATCTACAATGAGCAGGTCTTC,CATSRDRGTGIYNEQVF,NA,NA,TRBJ2-1,TRBV15,17
TGTGCCAGCAGTTTATATCAACGGGGGGGACCGGGGACAGATACGCAGTATTTT,CASSLYQRGGPGTDTQYF,few,TRBD2,TRBJ2-3,TRBV28,18
TGCAGTGTCCCGGGCGCCAGCACTGAAGCTTTCTTT,CSVPGASTEAFF,many,NA,TRBJ1-1,TRBV20-1,12
TGTGCCAGCAGTCCTTTCGACAGGGTCGATGAGCAGTTCTTC,CASSPFDRVDEQFF,few,TRBD1,TRBJ2-1,TRBV5-6,14
TGTGCCAGCAGCTTACCCCGGGAGGGGCGTCAAGAGACCCAGTACTTC,CASSLPREGRQETQYF,many,TRBD2,TRBJ2-5,TRBV12-3/TRBV12-4,16
TGTGCCAGCAACTTCGGGACAGCAGTCGGGGAAGCTTTCTTT,CASNFGTAVGEAFF,NA,TRBD1,TRBJ1-1,TRBV7-8,14
TGCAGCGTTGGGGCCGGGAGAAACACCATATATTTT,CSVGAGRNTIYF,few,NA,TRBJ1-3,TRBV29-1,12
TGTGCCAGCAGCCCCTCGACAGGGCATAATTCACCCCTCCACTTT,CASSPSTGHNSPLHF,many,TRBD1,TRBJ1-6,TRBV7-6,15
TGTGCCAGCAGCCAAGATTTGAACAGGGTAAATGAGCAGTTCTTC,CASSQDLNRVNEQFF,many,NA,TRBJ2-1,TRBV3-1,15
TGTGCCAGCAGCCCCTACTGGTCCCTCGCAGGGGCAACTAATGAAAAACTGTTTTTT,CASSPYWSLAGATNEKLFF,many,NA,TRBJ1-4,TRBV5-6,19
TGTGCCATCAGTGGAGGGACCACAGATACGCAGTATTTT,CAISGGTTDTQYF,few,NA,TRBJ2-3,TRBV10-3,13
TGCGCCAGCAGCCCAATACCGCGACAGCCCACTGAAGCTTTCTTT,CASSPIPRQPTEAFF,NA,NA,TRBJ1-1,TRBV5-1,15
TGTGCCAGCAGTTTACCCTCCGGACGGAATAATGAAAAACTGTTTTTT,CASSLPSGRNNEKLFF,NA,NA,TRBJ1-4,TRBV12-3/TRBV12-4,16
TGTGCCAGTATTGGCCTCGGACGGAACGGAGCTTTCTTT,CASIGLGRNGAFF,few,NA,TRBJ1-1,TRBV19,13
TGTGCCAGCAGCGTAATCTCGGCTAGCAGTCAAGAGACCCAGTACTTC,CASSVISASSQETQYF,many,NA,TRBJ2-5,TRBV9,16
TGTGCCAGCAGGGAAGGGGGGAGCTCCTACGAGCAGTACTTC,CASREGGSSYEQYF,many,NA,TRBJ2-7,TRBV7-2,14